This T cell receptor (beta chain) was sequenced in a study of T cells in localized non-small cell lung cancer. V was clipped by 1 base and J by 7 bases, with 11 bases between them. This CDR3 has 13 residues. CDR1 is SGHAT, CDR2 FQNNGV, per germline. Measured with immunoSEQ multiplex PCR; TCRdb has only the in-frame clones, and not every one. The table shows around 26,000 clones, with about 92% occurring only once. The material sequenced was peripheral blood, taken before any cancer treatment. This chain links TRBV11-2 with TRBJ2-7; perhaps TRBD1 as D (5 bases). This TCR derives from a woman aged 35 to 75 with stage I lung adenocarcinoma. CDR3 amino acids: CASSLGQLLEQYF. CDR3 nucleotides: TGTGCCAGCAGCTTAGGACAGTTGCTAGAGCAGTACTTC. Full variable domain (missing parts from reference TRBV11-2 and TRBJ2-7): EAGVAQSPRYKIIEKRQSVAFWCNPISGHATLYWYQQILGQGPKLLIQFQNNGVVDDSQLPKDRFSAERLKGVDSTLKIQPAKLEDSAVYLCASSLGQLLEQYFGPGTRLTVT.